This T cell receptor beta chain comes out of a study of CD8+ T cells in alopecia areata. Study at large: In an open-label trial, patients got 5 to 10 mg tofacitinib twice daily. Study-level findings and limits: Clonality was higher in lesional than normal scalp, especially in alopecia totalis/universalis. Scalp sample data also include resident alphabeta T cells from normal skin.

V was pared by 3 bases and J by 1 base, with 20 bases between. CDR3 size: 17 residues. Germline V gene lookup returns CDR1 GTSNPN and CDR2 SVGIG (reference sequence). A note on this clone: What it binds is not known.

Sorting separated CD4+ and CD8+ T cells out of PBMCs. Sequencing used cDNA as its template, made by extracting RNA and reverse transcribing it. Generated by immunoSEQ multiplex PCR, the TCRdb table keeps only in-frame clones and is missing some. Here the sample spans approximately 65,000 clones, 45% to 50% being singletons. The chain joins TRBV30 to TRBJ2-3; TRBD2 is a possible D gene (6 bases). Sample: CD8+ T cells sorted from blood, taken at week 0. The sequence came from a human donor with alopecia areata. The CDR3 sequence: CAWSAGIGERGTDTQYF. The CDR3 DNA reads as TGTGCCTGGAGCGCAGGAATTGGGGAGCGGGGCACAGATACGCAGTATTTT.